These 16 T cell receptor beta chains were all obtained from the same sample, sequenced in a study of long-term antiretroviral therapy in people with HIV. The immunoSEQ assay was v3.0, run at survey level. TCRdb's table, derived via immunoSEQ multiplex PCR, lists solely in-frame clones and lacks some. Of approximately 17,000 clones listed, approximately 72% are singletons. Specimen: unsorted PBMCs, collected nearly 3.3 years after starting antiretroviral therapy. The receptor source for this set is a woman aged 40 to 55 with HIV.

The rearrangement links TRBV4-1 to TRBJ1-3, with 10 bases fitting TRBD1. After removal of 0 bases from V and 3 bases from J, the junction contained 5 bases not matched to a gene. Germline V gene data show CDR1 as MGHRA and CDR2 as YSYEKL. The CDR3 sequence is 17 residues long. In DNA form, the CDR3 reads TGCGCCAGCAGCCAAGACGGGACAGGGGTTAGTGGAAACACCATATATTTT. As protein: CASSQDGTGVSGNTIYF.

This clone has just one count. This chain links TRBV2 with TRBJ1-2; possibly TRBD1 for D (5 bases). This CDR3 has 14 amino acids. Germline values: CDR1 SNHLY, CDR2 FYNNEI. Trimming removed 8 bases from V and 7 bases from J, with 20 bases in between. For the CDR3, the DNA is TGTGCCAGCGCCCCAGGGACGACCTATTCTGGCTACACCTTC. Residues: CASAPGTTYSGYTF.

The chain's CDR3 is CASSLEVLGQPQHF. The CDR3 coding sequence is TGTGCCAGCAGCTTGGAAGTCTTAGGTCAGCCCCAGCATTTT. This chain links TRBV5-5 with TRBJ1-5; no clear D. The CDR3 totals 14 residues. Trimming left V 0 bases short and J 6 bases short, with 10 bases between. The germline V gene has CDR1 SGHKS and CDR2 YYEKEE (reference sequence).

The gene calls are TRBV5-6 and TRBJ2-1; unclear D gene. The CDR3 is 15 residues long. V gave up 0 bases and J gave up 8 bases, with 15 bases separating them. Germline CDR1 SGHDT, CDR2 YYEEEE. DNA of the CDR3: TGTGCCAGCAGCTTGGGTGTTTATCCCCCCGATGAGCAGTTCTTC. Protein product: CASSLGVYPPDEQFF. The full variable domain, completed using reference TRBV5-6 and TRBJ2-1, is DAGVTQSPTHLIKTRGQQVTLRCSPKSGHDTVSWYQQALGQGPQFIFQYYEEEERQRGNFPDRFSGHQFPNYSSELNVNALLLGDSALYLCASSLGVYPPDEQFFGPGTRLTVL.

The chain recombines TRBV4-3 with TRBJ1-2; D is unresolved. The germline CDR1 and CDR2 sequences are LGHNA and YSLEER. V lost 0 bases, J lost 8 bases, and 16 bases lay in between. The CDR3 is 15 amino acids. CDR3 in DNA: TGCGCCAGCAGCCAAGAGAGGGCCGCAGTCCGGGGCTACACCTTC. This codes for CASSQERAAVRGYTF.

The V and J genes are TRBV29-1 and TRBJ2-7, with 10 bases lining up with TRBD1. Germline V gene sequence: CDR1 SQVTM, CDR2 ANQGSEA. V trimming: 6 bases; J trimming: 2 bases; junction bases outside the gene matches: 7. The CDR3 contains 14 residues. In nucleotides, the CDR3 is TGCAGCGTCCGATGGGACAGGGGACCCTACGAGCAGTACTTC. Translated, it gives CSVRWDRGPYEQYF.

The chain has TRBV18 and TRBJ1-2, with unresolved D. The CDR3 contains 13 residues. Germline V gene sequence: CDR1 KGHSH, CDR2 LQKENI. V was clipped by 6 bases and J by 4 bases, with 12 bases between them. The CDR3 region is CASSPDGTYGYTF. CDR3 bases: TGTGCCAGCTCGCCAGACGGAACCTATGGCTACACCTTC.

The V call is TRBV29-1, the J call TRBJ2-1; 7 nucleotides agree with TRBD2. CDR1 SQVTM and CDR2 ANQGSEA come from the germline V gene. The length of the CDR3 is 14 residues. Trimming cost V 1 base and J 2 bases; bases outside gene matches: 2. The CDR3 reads CSVEVAGAYNEQFF. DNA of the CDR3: TGCAGCGTTGAAGTTGCGGGGGCCTACAATGAGCAGTTCTTC.

This chain's CDR3 is CAWSVQGARGYTF. The CDR3 region has the DNA TGTGCCTGGAGTGTGCAGGGGGCGCGAGGCTACACCTTC. V and J are TRBV30 and TRBJ1-2, with TRBD1 identical over 8 bases. J gave up 8 bases and V 0 bases, and 5 bases lay outside the gene matches. Germline assignment: CDR1 GTSNPN and CDR2 SVGIG (reference sequence). The CDR3 extends over 13 amino acids.

The CDR3 bases are TGTGCCAGCAAAATGAAAGGGACAGAGATTAATGAAAAACTGTTTTTT. It yields the protein CASKMKGTEINEKLFF. The chain couples TRBV7-9 to TRBJ1-4; the match to TRBD1 covers 7 bases. After removal of 7 bases from V and 4 bases from J, the junction contained 12 bases not matched to a gene. CDR1 is SEHNR and CDR2 is FQNEAQ in the germline V gene (reference sequence). The CDR3 covers 16 residues.

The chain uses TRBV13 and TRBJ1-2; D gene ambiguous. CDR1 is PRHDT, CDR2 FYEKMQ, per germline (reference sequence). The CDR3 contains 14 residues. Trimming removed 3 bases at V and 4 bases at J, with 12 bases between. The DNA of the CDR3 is TGTGCCAGCAGCTTTAAGAAGGCAGTCTATGGCTACACCTTC. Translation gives CASSFKKAVYGYTF.

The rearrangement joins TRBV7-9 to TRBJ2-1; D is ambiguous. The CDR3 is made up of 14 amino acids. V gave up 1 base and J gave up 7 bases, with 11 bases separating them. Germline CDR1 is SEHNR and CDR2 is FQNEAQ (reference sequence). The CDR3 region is CASSLGLVGNEQFF. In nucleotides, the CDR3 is TGTGCCAGCAGCTTAGGGTTAGTCGGAAATGAGCAGTTCTTC.

The CDR3 region has the DNA TGTGCCTGGAGTTCAGTTAGGGGCAGGGGGTCAGCTAATGAAAAACTGTTTTTT. Translating it yields CAWSSVRGRGSANEKLFF. This chain connects TRBV30 to TRBJ1-4; 7 nucleotides agree with TRBD1. The CDR3 length is 18 residues. Germline-derived CDR1 and CDR2 are GTSNPN and SVGIG (reference sequence). The J segment lost 3 bases and the V segment lost 2 bases, leaving 15 bases of the junction unmatched. Complete variable domain (other parts from reference TRBV30 and TRBJ1-4): SQTIHQWPATLVQPVGSPLSLECTVEGTSNPNLYWYRQAAGRGLQLLFYSVGIGQISSEVPQNLSASRPQDRQFILSSKKLLLSDSGFYLCAWSSVRGRGSANEKLFFGSGTQLSVL.

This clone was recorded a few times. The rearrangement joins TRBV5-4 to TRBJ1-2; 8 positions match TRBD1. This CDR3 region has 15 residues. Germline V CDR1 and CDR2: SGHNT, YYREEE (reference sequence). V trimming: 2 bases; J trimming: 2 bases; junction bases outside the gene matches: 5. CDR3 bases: TGTGCCAGCAGCTTTTGGACAGGGAGAAACTATGGCTACACCTTC. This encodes CASSFWTGRNYGYTF.

CDR3 sequence: CASSLTAPNEKLFF. The CDR3 region has the DNA TGTGCCAGCAGCTTGACAGCCCCTAATGAAAAACTGTTTTTT. The chain employs TRBV11-1 and TRBJ1-4; maybe TRBD1 (5 bases). The CDR3 has 14 residues. Germline-derived CDR1 and CDR2 are SGHAT and FQDESV (reference sequence). Between the trimmed V and J ends, which lost 3 bases and 3 bases, there was a span of 8 bases. The full variable domain, in which reference TRBV11-1 and TRBJ1-4 provide the parts outside the CDR3, is EAEVAQSPRYKITEKSQAVAFWCDPISGHATLYWYRQILGQGPELLVQFQDESVVDDSQLPKDRFSAERLKGVDSTLKIQPAELGDSAMYLCASSLTAPNEKLFFGSGTQLSVL.

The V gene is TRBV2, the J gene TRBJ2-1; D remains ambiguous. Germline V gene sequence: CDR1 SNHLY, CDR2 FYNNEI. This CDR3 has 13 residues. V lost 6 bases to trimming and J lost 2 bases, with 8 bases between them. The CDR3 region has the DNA TGTGCCAGCAGGAGAACCACCTACAATGAGCAGTTCTTC. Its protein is CASRRTTYNEQFF.